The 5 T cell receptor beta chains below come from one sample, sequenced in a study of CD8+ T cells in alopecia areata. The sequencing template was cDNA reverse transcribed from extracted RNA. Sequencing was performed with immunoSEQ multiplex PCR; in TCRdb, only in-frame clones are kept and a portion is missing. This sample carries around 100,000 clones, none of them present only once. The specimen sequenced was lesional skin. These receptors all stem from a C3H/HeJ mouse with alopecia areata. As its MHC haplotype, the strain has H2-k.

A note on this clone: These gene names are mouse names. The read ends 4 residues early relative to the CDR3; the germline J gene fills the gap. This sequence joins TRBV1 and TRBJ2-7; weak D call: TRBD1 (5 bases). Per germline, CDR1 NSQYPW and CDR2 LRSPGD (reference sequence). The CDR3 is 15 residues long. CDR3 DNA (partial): TGCACCTGCAGTGCAGAGGGCAGGGCGGGGAAT. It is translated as CTCSAEGRAGN. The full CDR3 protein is CTCSAEGRAGNEQYF. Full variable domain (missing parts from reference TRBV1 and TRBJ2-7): VTLLEQNPRWRLVPRGQAVNLRCILKNSQYPWMSWYQQDLQKQLQWLFTLRSPGDKEVKSLPGADYLATRVTDTELRLQVANMSQGRTLYCTCSAEGRAGNEQYFGPGTRLTVL.

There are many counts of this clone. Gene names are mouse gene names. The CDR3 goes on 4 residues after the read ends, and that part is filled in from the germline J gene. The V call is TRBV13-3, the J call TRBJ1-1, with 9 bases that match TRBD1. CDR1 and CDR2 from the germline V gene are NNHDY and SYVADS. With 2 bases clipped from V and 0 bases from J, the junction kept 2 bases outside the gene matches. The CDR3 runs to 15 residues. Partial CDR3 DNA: TGTGCCAGCAGTGAGACAGGGGGGCCAAACACA. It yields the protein CASSETGGPNT. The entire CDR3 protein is CASSETGGPNTEVFF.

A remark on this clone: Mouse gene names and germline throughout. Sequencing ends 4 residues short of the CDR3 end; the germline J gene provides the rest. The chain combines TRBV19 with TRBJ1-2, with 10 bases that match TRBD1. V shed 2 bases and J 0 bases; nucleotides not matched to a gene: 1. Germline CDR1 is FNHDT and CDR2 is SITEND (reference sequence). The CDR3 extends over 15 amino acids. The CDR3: CASSMTGGSNSDYTF. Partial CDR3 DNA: TGTGCCAGCAGTATGACAGGGGGCTCAAACTCC.

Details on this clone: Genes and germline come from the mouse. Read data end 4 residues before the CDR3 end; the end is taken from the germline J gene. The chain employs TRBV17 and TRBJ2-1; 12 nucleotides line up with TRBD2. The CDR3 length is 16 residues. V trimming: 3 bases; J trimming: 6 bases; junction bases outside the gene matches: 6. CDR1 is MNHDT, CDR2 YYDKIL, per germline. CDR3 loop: CASSSPGLGGFAEQFF. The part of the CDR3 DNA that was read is TGTGCTAGCAGTAGCCCGGGACTGGGGGGATTTGCT. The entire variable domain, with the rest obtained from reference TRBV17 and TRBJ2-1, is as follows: DTTVKQNPRYKLARVGKPVNLICSQTMNHDTMYWYQKKPNQAPKLLLFYYDKILNREADTFEKFQSSRPNNSFCSLYIGSAGLEYSAMYLCASSSPGLGGFAEQFFGPGTRLTVL.

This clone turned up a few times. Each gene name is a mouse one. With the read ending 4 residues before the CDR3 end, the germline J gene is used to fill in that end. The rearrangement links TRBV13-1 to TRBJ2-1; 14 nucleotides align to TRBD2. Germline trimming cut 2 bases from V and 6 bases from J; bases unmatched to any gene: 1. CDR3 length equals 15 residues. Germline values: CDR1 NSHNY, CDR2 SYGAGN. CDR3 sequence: CASSEGTGGAAEQFF. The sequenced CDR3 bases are TGTGCCAGCAGTGAGGGGACTGGGGGGGCTGCT.